These 32 T cell receptor beta chains originate from one sample sequenced in a study of lymphopenia after photon versus proton radiotherapy. Method: immunoSEQ multiplex PCR; TCRdb's copy keeps in-frame clones and lacks some. Here the sample spans tens of thousands of clones, 92% being singletons. This material consisted of peripheral blood, taken from a patient treated with photon-based radiotherapy. The receptor source for this set is a woman aged 35 to 49 with cholangiocarcinoma.

This chain uses TRBV6-5 with TRBJ1-4, with D possibly being TRBD1 (5 bases). From germline, CDR1 is MNHEY and CDR2 SVGAGI. With 6 bases removed from V and 10 bases from J, the gap between germline ends came to 21 bases. This CDR3 comprises 15 residues. This chain's CDR3 is CASSPGVGRKGKLFF. The CDR3 DNA reads as TGTGCCAGCAGCCCGGGGGTAGGGAGGAAGGGAAAACTGTTTTTT.

This chain links TRBV27 with TRBJ1-1; D unclear. CDR1 is MNHEY and CDR2 is SMNVEV in the germline V gene (reference sequence). The CDR3 covers 12 residues. Between the trimmed V and J ends, which lost 5 bases and 8 bases, there was a span of 12 bases. The CDR3 sequence is CASSPDGSEAFF. The CDR3 DNA reads TGTGCCAGCAGTCCGGACGGATCCGAAGCTTTCTTT.

The chain is built from TRBV7-8 and TRBJ2-3, with 12 bases lining up with TRBD2. Germline CDR1 reads SGHVS; CDR2 reads FQNEAQ. The junction had 9 bases not matched to a gene; V was cut back by 5 bases and J by 3 bases. CDR3 length: 17 amino acids. The CDR3 here is CASSKTTGTSGTDTQYF. The CDR3 bases are TGTGCCAGCAGCAAAACAACCGGGACTAGCGGGACAGATACGCAGTATTTT. The variable domain in full, completed from reference TRBV7-8 and TRBJ2-3, reads GAGVSQSPRYKVAKRGQDVALRCDPISGHVSLFWYQQALGQGPEFLTYFQNEAQLDKSGLPSDRFFAERPEGSVSTLKIQRTQQEDSAVYLCASSKTTGTSGTDTQYFGPGTRLTVL.

The rearrangement uses TRBV30 and TRBJ1-3; the match to TRBD1 covers 7 bases. The germline CDR1 and CDR2 sequences are GTSNPN and SVGIG (reference sequence). The CDR3 has 16 residues. V shed 0 bases, J shed 0 bases, and the junction held 5 bases outside the gene matches. CDR3 in amino acids: CAWSVAGQHSGNTIYF. CDR3 bases: TGTGCCTGGAGTGTAGCGGGACAGCACTCTGGAAACACCATATATTTT.

The chain employs TRBV28 and TRBJ1-2, with D unresolved. CDR1 MDHEN and CDR2 SYDVKM come from the germline V gene. This CDR3 comprises 12 residues. V lost 4 bases to trimming and J lost 8 bases, with 11 bases between them. The chain's CDR3 is CASSSRVDGYTF. The CDR3 nucleotides read TGTGCCAGCAGTTCGAGGGTGGACGGCTACACCTTC.

V usage is TRBV2 and J usage is TRBJ2-7; TRBD1 matches at 8 bases. This CDR3 comprises 14 residues. CDR1 is SNHLY and CDR2 is FYNNEI in the germline V gene. V lost 4 bases and J lost 0; bases outside the gene matches: 2. The CDR3 protein is CASSGDRSSYEQYF. DNA of the CDR3: TGTGCCAGCAGTGGGGACAGGTCCTCCTACGAGCAGTACTTC.

The V gene is TRBV4-3, the J gene TRBJ1-1; D is possibly TRBD1 (5 bases). The germline gives CDR1 LGHNA, CDR2 YSLEER. This CDR3 comprises 14 residues. Trimming pared 2 bases from V and 4 bases from J, leaving 11 bases between. CDR3 DNA: TGCGCCAGCAGCCAACGCCTCCAGGGCACTGAAGCTTTCTTT. It is translated as CASSQRLQGTEAFF.

The rearrangement links TRBV5-1 to TRBJ1-5; D not certain. The CDR3 is 13 residues long. The V gene lost 0 bases and the J gene lost 2 bases, with 3 bases spanning the gap. The germline CDR1 and CDR2 sequences are SGHRS and YFSETQ. The CDR3 coding sequence is TGCGCCAGCAGCTTGGCCGGCAATCAGCCCCAGCATTTT. Its translation is CASSLAGNQPQHF.

The genes are TRBV19 and TRBJ1-1, with 8 bases aligning to TRBD1. V dropped 6 bases and J dropped 3; count of bases not matched to a gene: 12. The CDR3 runs to 16 residues. CDR1 is LNHDA and CDR2 is SQIVND in the germline V gene (reference sequence). CDR3 coding DNA: TGTGCCAGTAGATCTACCAACAGGGGGGCGTACACTGAAGCTTTCTTT. Residues: CASRSTNRGAYTEAFF.

The chain links TRBV11-2 to TRBJ2-7, with 7 bases lining up with TRBD1. Looked up from germline, CDR1 is SGHAT and CDR2 is FQNNGV. V was pared by 5 bases and J by 0 bases, with 7 bases of the junction left unmatched. This CDR3 contains 15 residues. The DNA of the CDR3 is TGTGCCAGCAGCCTGGTCGGGGACAGCTCCTACGAGCAGTACTTC. It encodes CASSLVGDSSYEQYF.

The chain combines TRBV27 with TRBJ2-3; maybe TRBD2 (6 bases). The V end was cut by 3 bases, the J end by 4 bases, with 8 bases between. CDR3 length equals 13 residues. Per germline, CDR1 MNHEY and CDR2 SMNVEV (reference sequence). CDR3: CASSLKRADTQYF. The CDR3 DNA reads TGTGCCAGCAGTTTGAAGCGGGCAGATACGCAGTATTTT.

This chain links TRBV7-3 with TRBJ2-1, with 11 bases aligning to TRBD2. Germline V gives CDR1 SGHTA, CDR2 FQGTGA. This CDR3 region has 15 residues. V was pared by 5 bases and J by 8 bases, with 8 bases of the junction left unmatched. The CDR3 DNA sequence: TGTGCCAGCAGCGTCACTAGCGGGAGTTACCATGAGCAGTTCTTC. Translated, it gives CASSVTSGSYHEQFF.

The chain has TRBV7-9 and TRBJ1-2; TRBD1 matches at 8 bases. Germline CDR1 and CDR2: SEHNR and FQNEAQ (reference sequence). V was pared by 4 bases and J by 3 bases, with 4 bases of the junction left unmatched. This CDR3 is 14 amino acids long. The CDR3 spells CASSSDRVDYGYTF. The CDR3 nucleotides are TGTGCCAGCAGCTCGGACAGGGTAGACTATGGCTACACCTTC.

The chain uses TRBV27 and TRBJ1-6, with 9 bases fitting TRBD1. The germline V gene encodes CDR1 MNHEY and CDR2 SMNVEV (reference sequence). The CDR3 is 14 amino acids. V lost 5 bases to trimming and J lost 6 bases; unmatched junction nucleotides: 2. The CDR3 bases are TGTGCCAGCAGTCAGGGACAGGGTAATTCACCCCTCCACTTT. This translates into CASSQGQGNSPLHF.

V and J are TRBV12-2 and TRBJ1-1. TRBV12-2 is classified as a pseudogene. The CDR3 loop spans 16 amino acids. The CDR3 bases are TGTGCAAGTCGCTATCCTCTGGGAGGGGACTACGCTGAAGCTTTCTTT. Amino acids: CASRYPLGGDYAEAFF.

The chain has TRBV5-1 and TRBJ1-1; D is possibly TRBD1 (5 bases). Germline lookup yields CDR1 SGHRS and CDR2 YFSETQ. This CDR3 contains 14 residues. V lost 2 bases, J lost 4 bases, and 12 bases lay in between. For the CDR3, the DNA is TGCGCCAGCAGCTTCAGGGTGGGGGGCACTGAAGCTTTCTTT. This codes for CASSFRVGGTEAFF. Based on the CDR3 plus reference TRBV5-1 and TRBJ1-1, the full variable domain is KAGVTQTPRYLIKTRGQQVTLSCSPISGHRSVSWYQQTPGQGLQFLFEYFSETQRNKGNFPGRFSGRQFSNSRSEMNVSTLELGDSALYLCASSFRVGGTEAFFGQGTRLTVV.

V usage is TRBV9 and J usage is TRBJ2-7; 7 nucleotides align to TRBD1. The CDR3 length is 14 residues. J lost 3 bases, V lost 3 bases, and 6 bases had no gene match. Germline CDR1 is SGDLS and CDR2 is YYNGEE. The CDR3 DNA follows: TGTGCCAGCAGCGAACAGGGGAAAGGCTACGAGCAGTACTTC. This sequence encodes CASSEQGKGYEQYF.

This chain joins TRBV19 and TRBJ1-2; 9 bases map to TRBD1. The germline V gene has CDR1 LNHDA and CDR2 SQIVND (reference sequence). The CDR3 loop spans 15 amino acids. V lost 5 bases and J lost 4; bases outside the gene matches: 8. The CDR3 DNA reads TGTGCCAGTAGTTCCACCGGGACAGGGCCCTATGGCTACACCTTC. It is translated as CASSSTGTGPYGYTF. The variable domain in full, with the rest retrieved from reference TRBV19 and TRBJ1-2, is DGGITQSPKYLFRKEGQNVTLSCEQNLNHDAMYWYRQDPGQGLRLIYYSQIVNDFQKGDIAEGYSVSREKKESFPLTVTSAQKNPTAFYLCASSSTGTGPYGYTFGSGTRLTVV.

The CDR3 sequence is CASSRNSNSPLHF. For the CDR3, the DNA is TGTGCCAGCAGTCGAAACAGTAATTCACCCCTCCACTTT. The chain joins TRBV27 to TRBJ1-6, with D unresolved. The CDR3 sequence is 13 residues long. Germline V gives CDR1 MNHEY, CDR2 SMNVEV (reference sequence). Trimming took off 5 bases at V and 6 bases at J, with 8 bases between the two ends.

The J gene is TRBJ1-5, the V gene TRBV19; D is ambiguous. The CDR3 extends over 15 amino acids. Germline values: CDR1 LNHDA, CDR2 SQIVND (reference sequence). Trimming shortened V by 2 bases and J by 0 bases, and 8 bases separated the two germline ends. Written as DNA, the CDR3 is TGTGCCAGTAGTATACCACCCTATAGCAATCAGCCCCAGCATTTT. Amino acid sequence: CASSIPPYSNQPQHF.

The chain has TRBV5-8 and TRBJ1-2; 8 bases are shared with TRBD1. The CDR3 is 15 amino acids. The V and J ends lost 3 bases and 4 bases, in that order; junction bases with no gene match: 8. In germline, CDR1 is SGHTS, CDR2 YDEGEE. DNA of the CDR3: TGTGCCAGCAGCTCGTGGACAGGGAGGATCTATGGCTACACCTTC. Encoded protein: CASSSWTGRIYGYTF.

Points on this clone: Compared with germline, one end of the junction differs, possibly owing to a read error. The rearrangement joins TRBV7-7 to TRBJ2-7; 9 bases fit TRBD1. The germline V gene encodes CDR1 SSHAT and CDR2 FNYEAQ (reference sequence). CDR3 length: 15 amino acids. CDR3 DNA: TGTGCTAGCAGCTTAGGTGAGGGGACAGGGTACGAGCAGTACTTC. Translation gives CASSLGEGTGYEQYF.

The chain employs TRBV28 and TRBJ2-3; TRBD1 aligns across 8 bases. Germline CDR1 is MDHEN and CDR2 is SYDVKM. Unmatched junction bases numbered 5, after V lost 3 bases and J lost 3 bases. CDR3 length equals 15 residues. The CDR3 protein is CASSFRQGWTDTQYF. In DNA form, the CDR3 reads TGTGCCAGCAGTTTCAGACAGGGGTGGACAGATACGCAGTATTTT.

The chain couples TRBV5-1 to TRBJ1-1; no clear D. Deletions cut 0 bases from V and 5 bases from J, with 14 bases between. Looked up from germline, CDR1 is SGHRS and CDR2 is YFSETQ. CDR3 length equals 15 residues. The CDR3 loop reads CASSLEEPRTTEAFF. CDR3 coding DNA: TGCGCCAGCAGCTTGGAGGAACCGAGAACAACTGAAGCTTTCTTT.

This sequence joins TRBV27 and TRBJ2-7; D not certain. The CDR3 is 13 residues long. The V and J ends lost 6 bases and 2 bases respectively, with 11 bases between them. Germline V gene sequence: CDR1 MNHEY, CDR2 SMNVEV (reference sequence). CDR3: CASRITDTYEQYF. DNA of the CDR3: TGTGCCAGCAGGATAACAGATACCTACGAGCAGTACTTC.

This clone was recorded only once. The rearrangement joins TRBV7-8 to TRBJ1-3; perhaps TRBD1 as D (6 bases). The CDR3 spans 15 residues. Germline V gene lookup returns CDR1 SGHVS and CDR2 FQNEAQ. Trimming stripped 5 bases from V and 1 base from J, with 12 bases between. CDR3 nucleotide sequence: TGTGCCAGCAGCCCCACAGGGAGATCTGGAAACACCATATATTTT. Translation: CASSPTGRSGNTIYF.

The V call is TRBV19, the J call TRBJ1-5; no reliable D call. The CDR3 extends over 16 amino acids. The germline V gene has CDR1 LNHDA and CDR2 SQIVND (reference sequence). Trimming shortened V by 7 bases and J by 4 bases, and 20 bases separated the two germline ends. For the CDR3, the DNA is TGTGCCAGTAATCCCGGCGACTCCCTTTGGAATCAGCCCCAGCATTTT. Protein sequence: CASNPGDSLWNQPQHF.

A few counts support this clone. V usage is TRBV7-9 and J usage is TRBJ1-5; D uncertain. V was clipped by 2 bases and J by 5 bases, with 4 bases between them. Germline V gene sequence: CDR1 SEHNR, CDR2 FQNEAQ (reference sequence). This CDR3 comprises 12 residues. The DNA for the CDR3 is TGTGCCAGCAGCTTACCGGATCAGCCCCAGCATTTT. Translation gives CASSLPDQPQHF.

This chain links TRBV12-5 with TRBJ2-2; D is undetermined. Germline V gene lookup returns CDR1 LGHNT and CDR2 FRNRAP. This CDR3 is 13 amino acids long. V was shortened by 9 bases and J by 1 base, with 9 bases between the two germline ends. The CDR3 loop is CASGVGNTGELFF. CDR3 bases: TGTGCTAGCGGTGTCGGGAACACCGGGGAGCTGTTTTTT.

The CDR3 nucleotides read TGTGCCAGCAACGGTCTCTGGATCTCTGGAAACACCATATATTTT. This sequence encodes CASNGLWISGNTIYF. The V and J genes are TRBV28 and TRBJ1-3; D unclear. This CDR3 has 15 amino acids. The V end lost 7 bases, the J end lost 0 bases, and 13 bases lay between the germline ends. Germline V CDR1 and CDR2: MDHEN, SYDVKM.

The chain recombines TRBV9 with TRBJ1-6; TRBD1 is a possible D gene (6 bases). Germline CDR1 is SGDLS and CDR2 is YYNGEE. V lost 0 bases, J lost 7 bases, and 14 bases lay in between. CDR3 length: 16 amino acids. The CDR3, as DNA: TGTGCCAGCAGCGTAGATCCCGGACAGCCCAATTCACCCCTCCACTTT. The encoded protein is CASSVDPGQPNSPLHF.

This clone appeared a few times. In the same sample, other DNA sequences code for this CDR3. The chain carries TRBV5-6 and TRBJ1-1; D gene uncertain. CDR1 and CDR2 from the germline V gene are SGHDT and YYEEEE. Trimming pared 5 bases from V and 4 bases from J, leaving 6 bases between. The CDR3 is 11 residues long. CDR3 bases: TGTGCCAGCAGTCTGTCCACTGAAGCTTTCTTT. Amino acid sequence: CASSLSTEAFF.